Described below is a single TCR beta chain sequence and its context. The CDR3 is 14 amino acids. V was pared by 7 bases and J by 7 bases, with 19 bases between. The germline V gene has CDR1 MNHEY and CDR2 SVGAGI. It was during active infection that Seattle patients were enrolled and then longitudinally followed. Authors' methods: Amplified reference gene primers provided the basis for estimating nucleated cell counts. Measured with immunoSEQ multiplex PCR; TCRdb has only the in-frame clones, and not every one. Clone size and V and J calls were adopted from that table, with D and trimming inferred from the DNA. The sample yields some 130,000 clones, roughly 90% seen once. The entry originates in a study of blood T cell repertoires in COVID-19. Study context: T cells, B-cell-depleted T cells, or PBMCs supplied cDNA or gDNA.

The sequence was obtained from a man aged 55 to 70 with COVID-19, enrolled during active disease. The specimen sequenced was peripheral blood. The chain carries TRBV6-5 and TRBJ1-1; D is unresolved. The CDR3 bases are TGTGCCAGCATTCCTAGCCCCGGCCTGAGTGAAGCTTTCTTT. This translates into CASIPSPGLSEAFF.